A single sample gave rise to the 10 T cell receptor beta chains below, sequenced in a study of blood T cells in healthy people across ages. A second PCR of roughly 7 to 11 cycles used a sample-barcoded 5' primer and a J-beta primer mix. TCRdb re-called the 5' RACE reads through MiXCR, storing one row per CDR3 protein. The table has around 1,500,000 distinct CDR3 sequences, approximately 42% seen once; the top ten hold 7% to 9.5%. Sequenced: blood. These receptor sequences come from a woman between 18 and 29 years old in good health.

The rearrangement links TRBV5-1 to TRBJ2-7; D perhaps matches TRBD1 (6 bases). The CDR3 loop spans 13 amino acids. V lost 4 bases and J 3 bases, leaving 11 bases between the germline ends. Per the germline V gene, CDR1 is SGHRS and CDR2 is YFSETQ. This CDR3 is CASSTDSHYEQYF. The CDR3 region has the DNA TGCGCCAGCAGCACGGACAGTCACTACGAGCAGTACTTC.

The rearrangement links TRBV27 to TRBJ2-7; maybe TRBD1 (6 bases). Germline-derived CDR1 and CDR2 are MNHEY and SMNVEV (reference sequence). The germline V and J ends were trimmed by 6 bases and 4 bases, with 13 bases remaining between them. This CDR3 contains 13 residues. This CDR3 reads CASRPGVAYEQYF. DNA for the CDR3: TGTGCCAGCAGACCAGGGGTCGCGTACGAGCAGTACTTC.

The chain links TRBV9 to TRBJ1-2, with unresolved D. The CDR3 is 13 amino acids. Germline V gene sequence: CDR1 SGDLS, CDR2 YYNGEE. The V and J ends lost 3 bases and 3 bases respectively, with 9 bases between them. The CDR3 protein is CASSDAAYYGYTF. CDR3 DNA sequence: TGTGCCAGCAGCGATGCGGCCTACTATGGCTACACCTTC.

This clonotype appeared a few times. V gene TRBV6-4 combines with J gene TRBJ2-7; D remains unclear. Germline V gene lookup returns CDR1 MRHNA and CDR2 SNTAGT. V was shortened by 7 bases and J by 0 bases, with 13 bases between the two germline ends. The CDR3 totals 14 residues. The CDR3: CASTPRTGSYEQYF. CDR3 nucleotides: TGTGCCAGCACCCCCAGGACGGGCTCCTACGAGCAGTACTTC.

The V and J genes are TRBV2 and TRBJ2-7, with D tentatively TRBD1 or TRBD2 (5 bases each). Per germline, CDR1 SNHLY and CDR2 FYNNEI. This CDR3 has 13 residues. Deletions cut 4 bases from V and 2 bases from J, with 9 bases between. The CDR3 loop is CASSGGIPYEQYF. CDR3 DNA sequence: TGTGCCAGCAGTGGGGGGATTCCCTACGAGCAGTACTTC.

This rearrangement joins TRBV12-3 or TRBV12-4 to TRBJ2-2; the D gene is possibly TRBD2 (6 bases). CDR3 length: 15 amino acids. Trimming left V 5 bases short and J 4 bases short, with 14 bases between. CDR3 residues: CASSDELAATGELFF. The CDR3 nucleotides read TGTGCCAGCAGTGATGAACTAGCAGCCACCGGGGAGCTGTTTTTT.

The chain has TRBV10-3 and TRBJ2-3; 11 nucleotides match TRBD2. This CDR3 is built from 18 residues. V gave up 2 bases and J gave up 4 bases; unmatched junction bases: 11. Germline V gene lookup returns CDR1 ENHRY and CDR2 SYGVKD. CDR3 residues: CAISEALRLAGNSDTQYF. CDR3 DNA: TGTGCCATCAGTGAGGCGCTCCGACTAGCGGGAAACTCAGATACGCAGTATTTT.

This clonotype was observed a handful of times. The V call is TRBV6-5, the J call TRBJ2-4; D unclear. The CDR3 has 16 residues. Germline-derived CDR1 and CDR2 are MNHEY and SVGAGI. The V gene lost 6 bases and the J gene lost 0 bases, with 15 bases spanning the gap. CDR3 amino acids: CASRSNTQLAKNIQYF. DNA of the CDR3: TGTGCCAGCAGGTCCAACACCCAACTAGCCAAAAACATTCAGTACTTC.

This clonotype was found many times. J is TRBJ2-7 and V is TRBV7-3, with 8 bases aligning to TRBD1. Germline values: CDR1 SGHTA, CDR2 FQGTGA. The CDR3 contains 13 residues. Trimming removed 5 bases from V and 4 bases from J; junction bases left unmatched: 4. The CDR3 region is CASSVDRDYEQYF. The CDR3 nucleotides read TGTGCCAGCAGCGTGGACAGGGATTACGAGCAGTACTTC.

This chain joins TRBV27 and TRBJ1-4; D uncertain. The CDR3 is 13 amino acids. V was pared by 3 bases and J by 4 bases, with 6 bases between. CDR1 and CDR2 (germline): MNHEY, SMNVEV (reference sequence). The CDR3 DNA sequence: TGTGCCAGCAGTTTGGGATTTAATGAAAAACTGTTTTTT. This encodes CASSLGFNEKLFF.